A selection of T cell receptor beta chains follows, all from one sample in a study of radiotherapy plus CTLA-4 blockade in lung cancer. TCRdb keeps only in-frame clones here, not all; method: immunoSEQ multiplex PCR. The sample records just under 60,000 clones, less than 75% being singletons. Sequencing used peripheral blood, obtained from a patient treated with radiotherapy plus ipilimumab. These receptors all stem from a human donor with non-small cell lung cancer whose response to radiotherapy plus ipilimumab could not be evaluated. Both conserved end residues are part of each CDR3. D genes are given only for firm matches. Expanded clones are given a class, and other clones once, few, many or no size at all.

J gene | clone size | V gene | CDR3 length | D gene | CDR3 DNA | CDR3 protein
TRBJ1-3 | few | TRBV6-5 | 14 | . | TGTGCCAGCAGTTCCTCGGGACACCCAAACACCATATATTTT | CASSSSGHPNTIYF
TRBJ2-1 | . | TRBV11-3 | 18 | TRBD2 | TGTGCCAGCAGCTTAGATCTGGGAGCGGGGGACCTTTACAATGAGCAGTTCTTC | CASSLDLGAGDLYNEQFF
TRBJ2-7 | . | TRBV5-1 | 16 | TRBD2 | TGCGCCAGCAGCATACCCTTAGCGGGAGGGCCCTACGAGCAGTACTTC | CASSIPLAGGPYEQYF
TRBJ1-2 | few | TRBV9 | 16 | TRBD1 | TGTGCCAGCAGCGGGGGACAGGGATCATCGATGAATGGCTACACCTTC | CASSGGQGSSMNGYTF
TRBJ2-7 | few | TRBV2 | 18 | TRBD2 | TGTGCCAGCGGCAGGCAGGCAAGGACTAGCGGGACCGCCTACGAGCAGTACTTC | CASGRQARTSGTAYEQYF
TRBJ2-1 | . | TRBV15 | 13 | . | TGTGCCACCAGCAGATCTACAGGTGCCAGGGAGTTCTTC | CATSRSTGAREFF
TRBJ1-6 | once | TRBV30 | 13 | . | TGTGCCTGGAGAGAACAGAGAGATTCACCCCTCCACTTT | CAWREQRDSPLHF
TRBJ1-4 | . | TRBV2 | 14 | . | TGTGCCAGCAGTACACTACTTACTAATGAAAAACTGTTTTTT | CASSTLLTNEKLFF
TRBJ1-5 | . | TRBV19 | 14 | . | TGTGCCAGTAGCGGACAGTATAGCAATCAGCCCCAGCATTTT | CASSGQYSNQPQHF
TRBJ1-3 | . | TRBV5-4 | 13 | . | TGTGCCAGCAGCACCGGACTGGGAAACACCATATATTTT | CASSTGLGNTIYF
TRBJ1-2 | few | TRBV6-5 | 15 | TRBD1 | TGTGCCAGCGCGGGGACAGGGGGAGGTCGATATGGCTACACCTTC | CASAGTGGGRYGYTF
TRBJ1-2 | . | TRBV30 | 13 | . | TGTGCCTGGAGTGGAGGAAGAATTTATGGCTACACCTTC | CAWSGGRIYGYTF
TRBJ2-3 | few | TRBV30 | 16 | TRBD2 | TGTGCCTGGAGTGTAGGGGCTAGCGGGCACACAGATACGCAGTATTTT | CAWSVGASGHTDTQYF
TRBJ2-6 | . | TRBV19 | 15 | TRBD1 | TGTGCCAGTAGTACCAGGGGGCCTGGGGCCAACGTCCTGACTTTC | CASSTRGPGANVLTF
TRBJ2-4 | few | TRBV4-2 | 18 | TRBD2 | TGTGCCAGCAGCGGCCCGGGACTAGCGGGAGTGAGGGAGAACATTCAGTACTTC | CASSGPGLAGVRENIQYF
TRBJ2-7 | . | TRBV29-1 | 13 | . | TGCAGCGTTGTTGGGCGCGCCCTCCACGAGCAGTACTTC | CSVVGRALHEQYF
TRBJ2-3 | . | TRBV4-2 | 16 | . | TGTGCCAGCAGCCAAGGGGAGGACTCATACACAGATACGCAGTATTTT | CASSQGEDSYTDTQYF
TRBJ2-1 | . | TRBV11-2 | 16 | TRBD2 | TGTGCCAGCACCGATCTAGCGGGAGCTTCCTACAATGAGCAGTTCTTC | CASTDLAGASYNEQFF
TRBJ1-3 | few | TRBV19 | 12 | TRBD1 | TGTGCCACCGGGACAGCTGGAAACACCATATATTTT | CATGTAGNTIYF
TRBJ2-7 | few | TRBV7-2 | 13 | TRBD1 | TGTGCCAGCAGCTTAACAGGGGGCTACGAGCAGTACTTC | CASSLTGGYEQYF
TRBJ2-5 | . | TRBV5-1 | 14 | TRBD2 | TGCGCCAGCAGCTCGGGAGGCGTCCGAGAGACCCAGTACTTC | CASSSGGVRETQYF
TRBJ2-7 | . | TRBV6-1 | 14 | TRBD1 | TGTGCCAGCAACGACAGGGGGTCATACTACGAGCAGTACTTC | CASNDRGSYYEQYF
TRBJ1-3 | . | TRBV7-2 | 16 | . | TGTGCCAGCAGACCCCCCGGGGGAATCTCTGGAAACACCATATATTTT | CASRPPGGISGNTIYF
TRBJ1-5 | . | TRBV5-1 | 15 | . | TGCGCCAGCAGCTCAACAGGGAATAGCAATCAGCCCCAGCATTTT | CASSSTGNSNQPQHF
TRBJ2-1 | . | TRBV7-9 | 15 | TRBD2 | TGTGCCAGCAGATTAGCGGGGGGGACCTACAATGAGCAGTTCTTC | CASRLAGGTYNEQFF
TRBJ1-5 | . | TRBV9 | 16 | . | TGTGCCAGCAGCCGGGGGGGGCAGATTAGCAATCAGCCCCAGCATTTT | CASSRGGQISNQPQHF
TRBJ1-5 | few | TRBV18 | 15 | TRBD1 | TGTGCCAGCTCTCGGACAGGGAGGGAAGAACAGCCCCAGCATTTT | CASSRTGREEQPQHF
TRBJ2-7 | . | TRBV6-6 | 11 | . | TGTGCCACCGAACGTAGCTACGAGCAGTACTTC | CATERSYEQYF